The sequence of this T cell receptor beta chain was determined in a study of blood T cell repertoires in COVID-19. The wider study: The origin of the acute and convalescent COVID-19 samples was the United States, Italy and Spain. PBMCs, B-cell-depleted T cells, or T cells provided the cDNA or gDNA that made up the material.

Seattle-derived patients entered the study during active infection and were followed longitudinally. Here immunoSEQ multiplex PCR was the method, and the copy in TCRdb shows in-frame clones only, minus some. This table has some 62,000 clones, 78% appearing once. The J segment lost 3 bases and the V segment lost 4 bases, leaving 5 bases of the junction unmatched. The CDR3 contains 15 residues. Germline V gene sequence: CDR1 SGHTA, CDR2 FQGTGA. The source is a man aged 55 to 70 with COVID-19, enrolled during active disease. The specimen was peripheral blood. The V and J genes are TRBV7-3 and TRBJ2-1, with TRBD2 matching over 8 bases. CDR3 bases: TGTGCCAGCAGCTCAGCGGGAGCCCTCTACAATGAGCAGTTCTTC. It specifies CASSSAGALYNEQFF.